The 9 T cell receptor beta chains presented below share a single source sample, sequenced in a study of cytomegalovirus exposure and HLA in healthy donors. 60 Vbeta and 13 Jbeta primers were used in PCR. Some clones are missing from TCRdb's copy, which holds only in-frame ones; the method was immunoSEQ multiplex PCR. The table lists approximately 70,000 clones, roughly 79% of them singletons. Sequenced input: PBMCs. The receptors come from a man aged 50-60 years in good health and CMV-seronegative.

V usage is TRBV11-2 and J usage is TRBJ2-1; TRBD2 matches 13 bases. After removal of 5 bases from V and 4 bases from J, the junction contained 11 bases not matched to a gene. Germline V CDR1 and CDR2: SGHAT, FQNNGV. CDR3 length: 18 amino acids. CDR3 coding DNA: TGTGCCAGCAGCCCGCGACTAGCGGGAGGCCTCGGGTACAATGAGCAGTTCTTC. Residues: CASSPRLAGGLGYNEQFF.

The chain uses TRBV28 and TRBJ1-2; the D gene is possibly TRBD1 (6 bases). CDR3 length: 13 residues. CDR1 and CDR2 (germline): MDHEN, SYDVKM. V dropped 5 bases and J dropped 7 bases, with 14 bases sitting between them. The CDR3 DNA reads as TGTGCCAGCAGTCTGACAGGTTCTCTTGGCTACACCTTC. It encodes CASSLTGSLGYTF.

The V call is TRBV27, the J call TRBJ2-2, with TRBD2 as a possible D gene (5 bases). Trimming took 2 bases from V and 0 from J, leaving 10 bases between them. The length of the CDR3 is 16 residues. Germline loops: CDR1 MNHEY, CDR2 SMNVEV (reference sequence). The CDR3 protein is CASSLRTGANTGELFF. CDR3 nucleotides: TGTGCCAGCAGTTTACGTACCGGGGCGAACACCGGGGAGCTGTTTTTT.

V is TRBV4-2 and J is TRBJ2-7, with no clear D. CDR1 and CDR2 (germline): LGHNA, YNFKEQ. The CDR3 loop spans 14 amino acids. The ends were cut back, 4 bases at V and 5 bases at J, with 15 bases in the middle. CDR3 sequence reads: CASSLGRVLDEQYF. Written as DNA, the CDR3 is TGTGCCAGCAGCCTCGGTCGGGTTCTTGACGAGCAGTACTTC.

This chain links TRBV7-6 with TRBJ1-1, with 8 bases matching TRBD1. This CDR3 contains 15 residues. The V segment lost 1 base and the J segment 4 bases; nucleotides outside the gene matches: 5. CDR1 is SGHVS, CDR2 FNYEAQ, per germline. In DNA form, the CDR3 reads TGTGCCAGCAGCTTAGGCAGGGGGCCGGGCACTGAAGCTTTCTTT. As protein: CASSLGRGPGTEAFF.

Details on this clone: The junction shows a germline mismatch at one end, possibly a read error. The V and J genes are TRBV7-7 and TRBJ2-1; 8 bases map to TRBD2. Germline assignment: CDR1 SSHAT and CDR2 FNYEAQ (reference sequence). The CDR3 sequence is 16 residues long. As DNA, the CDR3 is TGTGCTAGCAGCCGGGAGGGCCGGATTACGGGCGATGAGCAGTTCTTC. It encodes CASSREGRITGDEQFF.

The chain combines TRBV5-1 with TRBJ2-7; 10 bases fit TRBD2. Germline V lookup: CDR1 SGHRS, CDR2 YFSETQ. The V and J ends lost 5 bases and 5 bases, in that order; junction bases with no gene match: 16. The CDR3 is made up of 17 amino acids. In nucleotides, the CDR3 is TGCGCCAGCAGTCGGGCTAGCGGGAGTGGTAGGCAAGACGAGCAGTACTTC. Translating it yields CASSRASGSGRQDEQYF.

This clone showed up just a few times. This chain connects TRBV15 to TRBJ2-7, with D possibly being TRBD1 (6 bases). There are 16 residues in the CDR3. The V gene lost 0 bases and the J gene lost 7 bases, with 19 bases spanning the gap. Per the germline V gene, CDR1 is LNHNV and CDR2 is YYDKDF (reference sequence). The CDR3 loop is CATSREALGGDLEQYF. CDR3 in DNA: TGTGCCACCAGCAGAGAGGCCCTAGGGGGAGATCTGGAGCAGTACTTC.

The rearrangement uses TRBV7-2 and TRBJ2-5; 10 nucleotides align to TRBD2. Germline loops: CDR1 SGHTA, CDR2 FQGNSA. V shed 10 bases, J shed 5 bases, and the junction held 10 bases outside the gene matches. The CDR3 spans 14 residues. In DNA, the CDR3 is TGTGCCACCCGAGCGGGAGGGCCGGGTGAGACCCAGTACTTC. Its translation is CATRAGGPGETQYF.